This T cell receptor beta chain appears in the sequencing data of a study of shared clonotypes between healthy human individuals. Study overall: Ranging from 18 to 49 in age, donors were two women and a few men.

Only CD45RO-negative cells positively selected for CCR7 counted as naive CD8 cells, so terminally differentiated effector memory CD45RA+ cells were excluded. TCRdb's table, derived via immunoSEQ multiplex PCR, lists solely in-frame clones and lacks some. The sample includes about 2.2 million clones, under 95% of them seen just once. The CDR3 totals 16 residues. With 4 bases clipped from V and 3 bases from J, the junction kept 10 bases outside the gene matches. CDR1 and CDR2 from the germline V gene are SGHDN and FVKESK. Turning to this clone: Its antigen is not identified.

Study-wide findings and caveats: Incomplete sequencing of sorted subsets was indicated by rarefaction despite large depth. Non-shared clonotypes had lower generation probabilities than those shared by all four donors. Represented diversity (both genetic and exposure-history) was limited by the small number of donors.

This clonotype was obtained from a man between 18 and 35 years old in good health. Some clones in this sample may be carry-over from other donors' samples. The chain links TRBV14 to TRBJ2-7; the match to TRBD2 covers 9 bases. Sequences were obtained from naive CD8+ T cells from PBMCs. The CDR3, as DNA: TGTGCCAGCAGCCTGCGGGCGGGAGGGAGTTTCTACGAGCAGTACTTC. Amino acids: CASSLRAGGSFYEQYF.